This T cell receptor (beta chain) emerged from a study of neoadjuvant anti-PD-1 for oral cavity cancer. The repertoire was sequenced with immunoSEQ multiplex PCR; TCRdb's copy has only in-frame clones and lacks some. The table lists about 2,200 clones, 45% to 75% of them singletons. The table lists this clone with a few counts. Noted time point: after neoadjuvant nivolumab, at surgical resection. The germline V gene encodes CDR1 LGHNA and CDR2 YNFKEQ. V lost 1 base to trimming and J lost 6 bases; unmatched junction nucleotides: 14. This CDR3 is 17 amino acids long. This chain links TRBV4-2 with TRBJ1-1; 7 bases line up with TRBD1. This receptor was identified in a person aged 35 to 85 with oral cavity squamous cell carcinoma. The sequencing used tumor tissue, collected after nivolumab (anti-PD-1) treatment. Here the CDR3 DNA reads TGTGCCAGCAGCCAAGGGACAGTGGGCAGGGGGGTCGCTGAAGCTTTCTTT. This translates into CASSQGTVGRGVAEAFF.